These 11 T cell receptor beta chains originate from one sample sequenced in a study of shared clonotypes between healthy human individuals. The protocol was immunoSEQ multiplex PCR, while the TCRdb copy is restricted to in-frame clones and leaves out a portion. The sample consists of over 850,000 clones, around 78% of them appearing once. Sequencing used memory CD4+ T cells from PBMCs. Subset denoted: CD45RA-negative fraction. These receptors were taken from a man younger than 30 in good health. Some clones in this sample may be carry-over from other donors' samples.

The chain links TRBV5-1 to TRBJ2-7; D call uncertain. CDR3 length: 12 residues. Germline CDR1 reads SGHRS; CDR2 reads YFSETQ. Trimming cost V 1 base and J 4 bases, with 6 bases left between them. CDR3 nucleotide sequence: TGCGCCAGCAGCTTGAACTATTACGAGCAGTACTTC. Its translation is CASSLNYYEQYF.

The chain carries TRBV6-5 and TRBJ2-1, with TRBD2 matching over 8 bases. CDR1 MNHEY and CDR2 SVGAGI come from the germline V gene. The junction had 8 bases not matched to a gene; V was cut back by 8 bases and J by 2 bases. The CDR3 is 15 amino acids. The CDR3 is CASAHGRGAYNEQFF. The CDR3 bases are TGTGCCAGCGCCCACGGGCGGGGGGCCTACAATGAGCAGTTCTTC.

Worth noting for this clone: A much more abundant neighbour one base away suggests this may be a read error. Other DNA sequences of this sample code for an identical CDR3. V gene TRBV28 combines with J gene TRBJ1-5; D unresolved. There are 15 residues in the CDR3. CDR1 is MDHEN, CDR2 SYDVKM, per germline. CDR3 nucleotide sequence: TGCGCCAGCAGTTACAATGGAGCAAGCAATCAGCCCCAGCATTTT. The encoded protein is CASSYNGASNQPQHF.

The chain recombines TRBV5-1 with TRBJ1-1; no clear D gene. The V end was cut by 3 bases, the J end by 11 bases, with 14 bases between. The CDR3 has 12 amino acids. From germline, CDR1 is SGHRS and CDR2 YFSETQ. The CDR3 reads CASSWEGRAAFF. DNA for the CDR3: TGCGCCAGCAGCTGGGAGGGCCGGGCGGCTTTCTTT.

This chain joins TRBV11-1 and TRBJ2-1; 8 bases line up with TRBD2. Germline CDR1 and CDR2: SGHAT and FQDESV (reference sequence). This CDR3 spans 17 amino acids. The J segment lost 5 bases and the V segment lost 1 base, leaving 10 bases of the junction unmatched. The chain's CDR3 is CASSLGVDGREHNEQFF. CDR3 nucleotides: TGTGCCAGCAGCTTAGGGGTCGACGGGAGGGAGCACAATGAGCAGTTCTTC.

The table lists this clone with a few counts. It is unclear where the CDR3 begins or ends on the DNA, so no DNA is shown, and the CDR3 is as TCRdb lists it. The gene calls are TRBV5-6 and TRBJ1-3. The V gene's germline CDR1 is SGHDT and CDR2 YYEEEE. The CDR3 comprises 15 residues, both ends counted. The CDR3 here is CASTVGPGSGNTIYF.

The J gene is TRBJ1-2, the V gene TRBV11-3, with TRBD1 matching 10 bases. Losses at the gene ends were 6 bases for V and 8 bases for J; bases not matched to a gene: 6. In germline, CDR1 is SGHNT, CDR2 YENEEA. CDR3 length: 13 residues. The CDR3 reads CASSSGQGSGYTF. The CDR3 DNA is TGTGCCAGCAGTTCGGGACAGGGGAGCGGCTACACCTTC.

A note on this clone: The same CDR3 arises from other DNA sequences in this sample as well. The CDR3: CASSLSGYEQYF. The DNA of the CDR3 is TGTGCCAGCAGTTTATCCGGGTACGAGCAGTACTTC. The chain uses TRBV28 and TRBJ2-7; D remains ambiguous. Looked up from germline, CDR1 is MDHEN and CDR2 is SYDVKM. V was pared by 1 base and J by 4 bases, with 5 bases between. CDR3 length: 12 amino acids.

CDR3 sequence reads: CASSISPQAGNQPQHF. CDR3 in DNA: TGTGCCAGTAGTATATCCCCCCAGGCGGGCAATCAGCCCCAGCATTTT. The rearrangement links TRBV19 to TRBJ1-5; D is unresolved. The germline gives CDR1 LNHDA, CDR2 SQIVND (reference sequence). The V end lost 2 bases, the J end lost 2 bases, and 13 bases lay between the germline ends. The CDR3 totals 16 residues.

J is TRBJ2-7 and V is TRBV9; D may be TRBD2 (6 bases). Trimming cost V 4 bases and J 6 bases, with 17 bases left between them. Germline CDR1 reads SGDLS; CDR2 reads YYNGEE. The CDR3 is 14 residues long. DNA of the CDR3: TGTGCCAGCAGCAAGGACGGGAGCTGGAGCGAGCAGTACTTC. It specifies CASSKDGSWSEQYF.

V usage is TRBV9 and J usage is TRBJ1-6; D remains unclear. Germline values: CDR1 SGDLS, CDR2 YYNGEE. V was clipped by 3 bases and J by 6 bases, with 7 bases between them. The CDR3 sequence is 13 residues long. In DNA, the CDR3 is TGTGCCAGCAGCGGAGGCCCTAATTCACCCCTCCACTTT. Protein sequence: CASSGGPNSPLHF.